These T cell receptor beta chains were read from a single sample in a study of blood T cell repertoires in COVID-19. Generated by immunoSEQ multiplex PCR, the TCRdb table keeps only in-frame clones and is missing some. The repertoire has under 150,000 clones, approximately 80% of them found once; the top ten carry 5%. Sample: peripheral blood. The source is a woman in her forties or fifties with acute or convalescent COVID-19. Each CDR3 is given with its conserved first and last residue. A D gene is named only where the DNA matches it firmly. Size tells how often a clone was seen (once, few, many) or the class of an expanded clone, and some rows leave it out.

TRBJ1-1,TRBV12-5,-,-,TGTGCTAGTGGTTCCTCAGGGAGGGGGATCACTGAAGCTTTCTTT,CASGSSGRGITEAFF
TRBJ1-4,TRBV3-1/TRBV3-2,-,-,TGTGCCAGCAGCCAATCGGGCGGGGGCGCGGATGAAAAACTGTTTTTT,CASSQSGGGADEKLFF
TRBJ1-4,TRBV27,-,-,TGTGCCAGCAGTTTTTTGGCTTCAGGAGAAAAACTGTTTTTT,CASSFLASGEKLFF
TRBJ1-4,TRBV4-3,TRBD1,once,TGCGCCAGCAGCCCGGACAGGGTTGAAAAACTGTTTTTT,CASSPDRVEKLFF
TRBJ2-7,TRBV28,TRBD2,few,TGTGCCAGCAGTAGCGGGGGGACCGCCTACGAGCAGTACTTC,CASSSGGTAYEQYF
TRBJ2-1,TRBV6-5,TRBD1,-,TGTGCCAGCAAGCCCGGGACAGTCAACAATGAGCAGTTCTTC,CASKPGTVNNEQFF
TRBJ1-2,TRBV12-3/TRBV12-4,TRBD1,-,TGTGCCAGCACCAACAGGGGGCGAGGCGGCTACACCTTC,CASTNRGRGGYTF
TRBJ2-2,TRBV19,-,-,TGTGCCACCGGACACTTGAACACCGGGGAGCTGTTTTTT,CATGHLNTGELFF
TRBJ2-7,TRBV3-1/TRBV3-2,TRBD1,-,TGTGCCAGCAGCCTTCGCGGACAGGGCTCCTACGAGCAGTACTTC,CASSLRGQGSYEQYF
TRBJ2-3,TRBV29-1,-,-,TGCAGCGGATCGGGAGATACGCAGTATTTT,CSGSGDTQYF
TRBJ1-1,TRBV25-1,-,-,TGTGCCAGCAGAGAGGAACTGAACACTGAAGCTTTCTTT,CASREELNTEAFF
TRBJ2-5,TRBV4-2,-,once,TGTGCCAGCAGCCGGAATGTACAGGGAACCAACCAAGAGACCCAGTACTTC,CASSRNVQGTNQETQYF
TRBJ1-4,TRBV7-3,-,few,TGTGCCAGCAGCTCCGGACTATCAGATAATGAAAAACTGTTTTTT,CASSSGLSDNEKLFF
TRBJ2-3,TRBV11-3,-,-,TGTGCCAGCAGCTCCGCTCCAGGGGCGAGAGATACGCAGTATTTT,CASSSAPGARDTQYF
TRBJ2-7,TRBV4-3,-,-,TGCGCCAGCAGCCAAGATATAGGCAGGGACGAGCAGTACTTC,CASSQDIGRDEQYF
TRBJ2-5,TRBV19,-,-,TGTGCCAGTAGTATACCCAAGACAGGAATAGAGACCCAGTACTTC,CASSIPKTGIETQYF
TRBJ1-2,TRBV6-2/TRBV6-3,-,-,TGTGCCAGCAGTTACTATCGCGTAAATGGCTACACCTTC,CASSYYRVNGYTF
TRBJ1-1,TRBV9,-,few,TGTGCCAGCAGCGTAGCCAGGAACACTGAAGCTTTCTTT,CASSVARNTEAFF
TRBJ1-1,TRBV29-1,-,-,TGCAGCGTTGGACGGACAGATTATGAAGCTTTCTTT,CSVGRTDYEAFF
TRBJ2-2,TRBV7-2,TRBD1,-,TGTGCCAGCAGCGTACCTGGGACAGGGAGCACCGGGGAGCTGTTTTTT,CASSVPGTGSTGELFF
TRBJ2-3,TRBV5-1,-,-,TGCGCCAGCAGCTTCCGCGGGACTTTTTCTAGCACAGATACGCAGTATTTT,CASSFRGTFSSTDTQYF
TRBJ1-6,TRBV7-9,-,once,TGTGCCAGCAGCGAAGACAGCGTGAATTCACCCCTCCACTTT,CASSEDSVNSPLHF
TRBJ1-2,TRBV5-1,-,-,TGCGCCAGCAGCCCCTTCGAGGGACAAAACCCCACCTTC,CASSPFEGQNPTF
TRBJ1-1,TRBV6-5,TRBD1,many,TGTGCCAGCAGGGCCGGACAGGTCACTGAAGCTTTCTTT,CASRAGQVTEAFF
TRBJ2-7,TRBV7-9,-,-,TGTGCCAGCAGCTTCGAAGAGACCTACGAGCAGTACTTC,CASSFEETYEQYF
TRBJ2-1,TRBV7-2,-,once,TGTGCCGTCGACCGAGCGGCAAGCTCCTACAATGAGCAGTTCTTC,CAVDRAASSYNEQFF
TRBJ1-1,TRBV6-5,-,-,TGTGCCAGCAGTTACGCCCAGTCTGAAGCTTTCTTT,CASSYAQSEAFF
TRBJ2-3,TRBV5-1,-,-,TGCGCCAGCCGGTCGGACAGGACTAAGGAGTATTTT,CASRSDRTKEYF